The rows below give T cell receptor beta chains drawn from one sample of a study of cytomegalovirus exposure and HLA in healthy donors. Generated by immunoSEQ multiplex PCR, the TCRdb table keeps only in-frame clones and is missing some. The sample includes about 140,000 clones, roughly three quarters of them seen just once. Sequencing was carried out using PBMCs. All receptors derive from a man between 40 and 49 years old in good health and CMV-seronegative. Both conserved end residues are part of each CDR3. The D gene is left open where the match is weak. Only part of the rows carry a size: once, few, many, or a class if the clone is expanded.

>TRBV9|12|NA|TRBD1|TRBJ1-1
TGTGCCAGCAGCGGTGACAGGGAGCGGGTTTTCTTT
CASSGDRERVFF
>TRBV6-6|11|NA|NA|TRBJ1-2
TGTGCCAGCAGCAAGGGGAATGGCTACACCTTC
CASSKGNGYTF
>TRBV9|14|few|NA|TRBJ1-6
TGTGCCAGCAGCGTTGAGCCTAATAATTCACCCCTCCACTTT
CASSVEPNNSPLHF
>TRBV4-3|15|NA|TRBD2|TRBJ2-1
TGCGCCAGCAGCCAGTATCTAGCGGGCGGGAATGAGCAGTTCTTC
CASSQYLAGGNEQFF
>TRBV13|14|NA|NA|TRBJ1-1
TGTGCCAGCAGCTTAAGGGGCGGCGGAAATGAAGCTTTCTTT
CASSLRGGGNEAFF
>TRBV6-5|13|NA|TRBD1|TRBJ1-2
TGTGCCAGCCGAGAGACAGGGGACTATGGCTACACCTTC
CASRETGDYGYTF
>TRBV29-1|17|NA|TRBD2|TRBJ2-3
TGCAGCCTTGAAGATGGGAGGACTAGCGGGGTGCCAGATACGCAGTATTTT
CSLEDGRTSGVPDTQYF
>TRBV6-5|15|NA|TRBD2|TRBJ2-3
TGTGCCAGCAGTAGGACTAGCGGGAGGGCAGATACGCAGTATTTT
CASSRTSGRADTQYF
>TRBV4-3|17|NA|NA|TRBJ2-2
TGCGCCAGCAGCCAAGATAGGGCCGGGGCGGGGACCGGGGAGCTGTTTTTT
CASSQDRAGAGTGELFF
>TRBV30|14|NA|NA|TRBJ1-4
TGTGCCTGGAGTGTACTGGGGGGAAATGAAAAACTGTTTTTT
CAWSVLGGNEKLFF
>TRBV7-9|18|NA|TRBD2|TRBJ2-3
TGTGCCAGCAGCTCGAACCGAAGACTAGCTTCAAGGACAGATACGCAGTATTTT
CASSSNRRLASRTDTQYF
>TRBV6-1|14|NA|TRBD1|TRBJ2-7
TGTGCCAGCACCGGGACAGGGGGTAACTACGAGCAGTACTTC
CASTGTGGNYEQYF
>TRBV5-4|13|NA|NA|TRBJ2-1
TGTGCCAGCAGCTTGGGGTCGGGTTCAGAGCAGTTCTTC
CASSLGSGSEQFF
>TRBV19|17|few|TRBD1|TRBJ2-1
TGTGCCAGTAGTATGGGCGTCAGGACAGGGACAGACAATGAGCAGTTCTTC
CASSMGVRTGTDNEQFF
>TRBV9|20|NA|TRBD2|TRBJ2-2
TGTGCCAGCAGCGCATTCTCCGGGACTAGCGGGGCCTGGGACACCGGGGAGCTGTTTTTT
CASSAFSGTSGAWDTGELFF
>TRBV4-3|18|NA|TRBD1|TRBJ2-6
TGCGCCAGCAGCCAATACCCAGGGGGCGCTTCTGGGGCCAACGTCCTGACTTTC
CASSQYPGGASGANVLTF
>TRBV10-3|15|few|NA|TRBJ2-7
TGTGCCATCAGTGAGTCGACGCAGGGAATCCACGAGCAGTACTTC
CAISESTQGIHEQYF
>TRBV29-1|14|NA|TRBD1|TRBJ2-7
TGCAGCGTTGAATCCGGGACAGGGGGTTTCGAGCAGTACTTC
CSVESGTGGFEQYF
>TRBV5-1|16|NA|TRBD1|TRBJ2-3
TGCGCCAGCAGCTTGGGGGACAGGGGGCTTACAGATACGCAGTATTTT
CASSLGDRGLTDTQYF
>TRBV6-4|16|NA|TRBD2|TRBJ2-3
TGTGCCAGCAGTCCCGGGACTAGCGGGAGCACAGATACGCAGTATTTT
CASSPGTSGSTDTQYF
>TRBV18|14|once|TRBD1|TRBJ1-2
TGTGCCAGCTCACCGATGGACAGGGATTATGGCTACACCTTC
CASSPMDRDYGYTF
>TRBV5-1|11|few|NA|TRBJ2-7
TGCGCCAGCGCGTCTTACTACGAGCAGTACTTC
CASASYYEQYF
>TRBV28|13|few|NA|TRBJ1-1
TGTGCCAGCAGGCGGAGATTGAACACTGAAGCTTTCTTT
CASRRRLNTEAFF
>TRBV7-6|14|NA|NA|TRBJ2-2
TGTGCCAGCAGCTTACGACAGAACCCCGGGGAGCTGTTTTTT
CASSLRQNPGELFF